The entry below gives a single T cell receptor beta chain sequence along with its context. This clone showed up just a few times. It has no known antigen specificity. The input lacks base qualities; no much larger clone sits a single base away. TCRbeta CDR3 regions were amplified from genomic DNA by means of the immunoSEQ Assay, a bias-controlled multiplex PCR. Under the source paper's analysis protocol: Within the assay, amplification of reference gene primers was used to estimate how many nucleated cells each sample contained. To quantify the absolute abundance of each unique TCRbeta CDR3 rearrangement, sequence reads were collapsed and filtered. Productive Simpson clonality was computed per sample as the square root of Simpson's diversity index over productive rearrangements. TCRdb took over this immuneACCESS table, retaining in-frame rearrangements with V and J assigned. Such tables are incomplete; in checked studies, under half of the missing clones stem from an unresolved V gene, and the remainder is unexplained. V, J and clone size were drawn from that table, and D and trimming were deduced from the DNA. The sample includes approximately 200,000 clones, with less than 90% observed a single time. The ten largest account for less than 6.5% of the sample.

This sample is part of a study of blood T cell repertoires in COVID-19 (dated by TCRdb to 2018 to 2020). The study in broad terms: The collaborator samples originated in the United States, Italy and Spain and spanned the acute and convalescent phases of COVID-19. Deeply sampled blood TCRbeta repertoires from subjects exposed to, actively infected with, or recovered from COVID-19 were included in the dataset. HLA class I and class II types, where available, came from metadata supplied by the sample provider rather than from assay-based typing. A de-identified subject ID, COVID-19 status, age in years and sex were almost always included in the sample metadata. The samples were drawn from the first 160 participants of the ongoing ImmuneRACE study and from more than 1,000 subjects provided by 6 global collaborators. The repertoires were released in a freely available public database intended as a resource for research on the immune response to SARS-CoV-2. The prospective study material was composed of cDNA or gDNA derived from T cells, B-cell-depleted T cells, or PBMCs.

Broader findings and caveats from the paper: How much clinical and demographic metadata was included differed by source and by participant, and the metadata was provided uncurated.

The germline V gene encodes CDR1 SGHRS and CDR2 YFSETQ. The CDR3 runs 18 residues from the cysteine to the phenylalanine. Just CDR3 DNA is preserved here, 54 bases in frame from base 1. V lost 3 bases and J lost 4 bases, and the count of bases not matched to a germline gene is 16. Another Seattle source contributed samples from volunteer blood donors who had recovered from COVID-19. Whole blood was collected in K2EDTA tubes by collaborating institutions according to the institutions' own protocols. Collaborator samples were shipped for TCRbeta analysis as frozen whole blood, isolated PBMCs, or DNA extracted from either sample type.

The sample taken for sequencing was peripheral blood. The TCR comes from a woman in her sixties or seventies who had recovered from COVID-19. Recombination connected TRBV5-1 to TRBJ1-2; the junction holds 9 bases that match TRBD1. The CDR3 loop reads CASSYLPGQGTVTYGYTF. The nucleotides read TGCGCCAGCAGCTACCTTCCGGGACAGGGTACGGTGACCTATGGCTACACCTTC.